The 14 T cell receptor beta chains in this list originate from one sample, sequenced in a study of blood T cell dynamics during melanoma immunotherapy. Specified time point: week 3, after first cycle of checkpoint inhibitor. Measured with immunoSEQ multiplex PCR; TCRdb has only the in-frame clones, and not every one. This table has 5,500 to 9,000 clones, over 65% appearing once. The sample was blood, taken from a patient treated with checkpoint blockade. Receptor source: a human donor with melanoma.

This chain connects TRBV5-1 to TRBJ2-3; a possible D gene is TRBD1 (6 bases). Germline V gene lookup returns CDR1 SGHRS and CDR2 YFSETQ. The germline V and J ends were trimmed by 2 bases and 5 bases, with 15 bases remaining between them. This CDR3 spans 15 amino acids. CDR3 DNA: TGCGCCAGCAGCTTACCACAGGGCGCCGGAGATACGCAGTATTTT. Translating it yields CASSLPQGAGDTQYF.

This chain connects TRBV27 to TRBJ1-2, with TRBD1 as a possible D gene (5 bases). The V gene lost 0 bases and the J gene lost 3 bases, with 11 bases spanning the gap. The CDR3 consists of 15 residues. Germline V gene lookup returns CDR1 MNHEY and CDR2 SMNVEV (reference sequence). The CDR3 DNA sequence: TGTGCCAGCAGTTTATCTTGGGGCAGGGACTATGGCTACACCTTC. Its protein is CASSLSWGRDYGYTF.

V and J are TRBV29-1 and TRBJ2-7; TRBD1 is a possible D gene (5 bases). V was shortened by 1 base and J by 7 bases, with 8 bases between the two germline ends. This CDR3 is 11 amino acids long. Germline assignment: CDR1 SQVTM and CDR2 ANQGSEA. CDR3 nucleotides: TGCAGCGTTGAAGCAGGGTATGAGCAGTACTTC. This encodes CSVEAGYEQYF.

The chain employs TRBV6-6 and TRBJ2-7; TRBD1 matches at 7 bases. V trimming: 6 bases; J trimming: 3 bases; junction bases outside the gene matches: 11. Germline lookup yields CDR1 MNHNY and CDR2 SVGAGI (reference sequence). The CDR3 consists of 15 residues. The CDR3 coding sequence is TGTGCCAGCAGCGAACAGGGGACCCTTTTCTACGAGCAGTACTTC. Protein sequence: CASSEQGTLFYEQYF.

DNA for the CDR3: TGTGCCAGACAGGGAGCCGGGCGGGTTTTAGGGACCCAGTACTTC. Translated, it gives CARQGAGRVLGTQYF. This sequence joins TRBV19 and TRBJ2-5; D is perhaps TRBD1 (6 bases). The CDR3 is made up of 15 amino acids. Germline CDR1 LNHDA, CDR2 SQIVND (reference sequence). Trimming took 9 bases from V and 7 from J, leaving 24 bases between them.

The chain joins TRBV4-1 to TRBJ1-4, with D possibly matching TRBD1 (6 bases). The CDR3 is 16 residues long. Germline-derived CDR1 and CDR2 are MGHRA and YSYEKL. Trimming cost V 5 bases and J 0 bases, with 13 bases left between them. The CDR3 nucleotides are TGCGCCAGCAGCTCCCCTCGGACAGCAACTAATGAAAAACTGTTTTTT. Its translation is CASSSPRTATNEKLFF.

The chain couples TRBV5-4 to TRBJ2-7, with D possibly called TRBD1 or TRBD2 (5 bases each). The germline V and J ends were trimmed by 1 base and 5 bases, with 10 bases remaining between them. The CDR3 loop spans 13 amino acids. The germline V gene has CDR1 SGHNT and CDR2 YYREEE (reference sequence). The DNA of the CDR3 is TGTGCCAGCAGCTTGCCAGGGAGCAACGAGCAGTACTTC. It codes for CASSLPGSNEQYF.

The CDR3 nucleotides read TGTGCCAGCAGTTCTCCTGGGCTAGAAACTACCACAGATACGCAGTATTTT. As protein: CASSSPGLETTTDTQYF. The chain employs TRBV28 and TRBJ2-3; D gene uncertain. The V end lost 4 bases, the J end lost 2 bases, and 19 bases lay between the germline ends. CDR1 is MDHEN and CDR2 is SYDVKM in the germline V gene. CDR3 length equals 17 residues.

This sequence joins TRBV18 and TRBJ2-7; 7 nucleotides match TRBD1. CDR3 length equals 15 residues. J lost 2 bases, V lost 4 bases, and 8 bases had no gene match. Germline CDR1 and CDR2: KGHSH and LQKENI. The DNA of the CDR3 is TGTGCCAGCTCACTCCCGGGACAGCCAGCCTACGAGCAGTACTTC. Protein product: CASSLPGQPAYEQYF.

The J gene is TRBJ2-7, the V gene TRBV12-5; the match to TRBD2 covers 8 bases. Unmatched junction bases numbered 2, after V lost 0 bases and J lost 1 base. The CDR3 is 15 residues long. Germline V gives CDR1 LGHNT, CDR2 FRNRAP. The CDR3 is CASGLVRGGSYEQYF. Written as DNA, the CDR3 is TGTGCTAGTGGTTTGGTACGGGGGGGGTCCTACGAGCAGTACTTC.

This clone was counted a single time. V and J are TRBV5-4 and TRBJ2-2; 7 bases map to TRBD2. CDR3 length: 14 residues. The V gene's germline CDR1 is SGHNT and CDR2 YYREEE (reference sequence). The trim removed 4 bases at V and 8 bases at J, leaving 8 bases unmatched. CDR3 DNA: TGTGCCAGCAGCCCTGGGACTACGAGGGGGGAGCTGTTTTTT. Translation gives CASSPGTTRGELFF.

The chain links TRBV5-4 to TRBJ1-6, with 10 bases lining up with TRBD1. With 4 bases clipped from V and 8 bases from J, the junction kept 3 bases outside the gene matches. The CDR3 sequence is 14 residues long. Germline V CDR1 and CDR2: SGHNT, YYREEE (reference sequence). DNA of the CDR3: TGTGCCAGCAGCCAGGGGACAGGGGATTCACCCCTCCACTTT. Translating gives CASSQGTGDSPLHF.

The chain recombines TRBV4-2 with TRBJ2-6; TRBD1 might be the D (6 bases). Germline loops: CDR1 LGHNA, CDR2 YNFKEQ. V was trimmed by 0 bases and J by 0 bases, leaving 15 bases between them. The CDR3 loop spans 19 amino acids. The DNA for the CDR3 is TGTGCCAGCAGCCAAGATGGGGGACATCCCATCTCTGGGGCCAACGTCCTGACTTTC. Protein product: CASSQDGGHPISGANVLTF.

The rearrangement joins TRBV4-1 to TRBJ1-1; D remains unclear. Trimming took off 4 bases at V and 4 bases at J, with 13 bases between the two ends. Germline V gives CDR1 MGHRA, CDR2 YSYEKL. The CDR3 is made up of 14 amino acids. CDR3 protein: CASSLEGAGTEAFF. The DNA of the CDR3 is TGCGCCAGCAGCCTTGAGGGCGCGGGCACTGAAGCTTTCTTT.